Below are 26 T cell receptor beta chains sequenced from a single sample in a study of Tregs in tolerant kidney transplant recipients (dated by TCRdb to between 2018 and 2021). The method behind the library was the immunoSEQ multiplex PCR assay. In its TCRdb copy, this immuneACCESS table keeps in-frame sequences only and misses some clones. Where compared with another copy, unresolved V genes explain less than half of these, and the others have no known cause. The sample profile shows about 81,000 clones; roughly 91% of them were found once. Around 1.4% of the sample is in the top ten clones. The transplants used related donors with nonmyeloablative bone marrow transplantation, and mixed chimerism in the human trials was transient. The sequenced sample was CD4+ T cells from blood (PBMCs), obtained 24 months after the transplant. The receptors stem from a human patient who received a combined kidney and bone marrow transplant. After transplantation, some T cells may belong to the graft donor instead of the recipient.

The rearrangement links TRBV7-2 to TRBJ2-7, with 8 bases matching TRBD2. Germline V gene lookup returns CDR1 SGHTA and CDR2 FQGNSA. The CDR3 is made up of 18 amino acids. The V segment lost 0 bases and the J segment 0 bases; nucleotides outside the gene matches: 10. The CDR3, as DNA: TGTGCCAGCAGCTTAGCGGCTAGCGGGCGGACCAGCTCCTACGAGCAGTACTTC. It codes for CASSLAASGRTSSYEQYF.

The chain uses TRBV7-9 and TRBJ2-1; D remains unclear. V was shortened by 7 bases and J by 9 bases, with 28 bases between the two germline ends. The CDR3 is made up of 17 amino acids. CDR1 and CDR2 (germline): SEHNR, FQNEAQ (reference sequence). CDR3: CASIRTHATYGSREQFF. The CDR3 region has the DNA TGTGCCAGCATCCGCACCCACGCGACTTATGGATCGCGTGAGCAGTTCTTC.

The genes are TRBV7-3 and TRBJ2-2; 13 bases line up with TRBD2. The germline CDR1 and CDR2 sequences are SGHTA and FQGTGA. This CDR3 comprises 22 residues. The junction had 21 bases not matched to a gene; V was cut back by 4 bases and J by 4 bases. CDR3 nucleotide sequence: TGTGCCAGCAGCTCACGCTTCGGAACTAGCGGGAGGGCCGCCCGTGGCACCGGGGAGCTGTTTTTT. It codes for CASSSRFGTSGRAARGTGELFF.

The CDR3 protein is CASRLTGGPGQPQHF. CDR3 sequence (DNA): TGTGCCAGCAGGTTAACAGGGGGCCCGGGTCAGCCCCAGCATTTT. The chain recombines TRBV2 with TRBJ1-5; the match to TRBD1 covers 9 bases. V shed 6 bases and J 6 bases; nucleotides not matched to a gene: 9. The CDR3 is 15 amino acids. The germline gives CDR1 SNHLY, CDR2 FYNNEI.

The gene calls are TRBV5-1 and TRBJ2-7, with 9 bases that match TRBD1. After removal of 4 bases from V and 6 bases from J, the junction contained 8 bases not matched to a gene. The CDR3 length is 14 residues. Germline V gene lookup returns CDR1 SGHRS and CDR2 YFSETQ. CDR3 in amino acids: CASSSRDRVSEQYF. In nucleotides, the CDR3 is TGCGCCAGCAGCAGCCGGGACAGGGTGAGCGAGCAGTACTTC. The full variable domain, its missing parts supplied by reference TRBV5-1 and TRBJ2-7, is KAGVTQTPRYLIKTRGQQVTLSCSPISGHRSVSWYQQTPGQGLQFLFEYFSETQRNKGNFPGRFSGRQFSNSRSEMNVSTLELGDSALYLCASSSRDRVSEQYFGPGTRLTVT.

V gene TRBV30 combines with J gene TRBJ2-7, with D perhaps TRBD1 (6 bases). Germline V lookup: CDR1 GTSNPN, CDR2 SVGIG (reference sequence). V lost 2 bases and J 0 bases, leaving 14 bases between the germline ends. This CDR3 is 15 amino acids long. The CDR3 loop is CAWSLGGGHSYEQYF. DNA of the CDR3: TGTGCCTGGAGTTTAGGTGGGGGACACTCCTACGAGCAGTACTTC.

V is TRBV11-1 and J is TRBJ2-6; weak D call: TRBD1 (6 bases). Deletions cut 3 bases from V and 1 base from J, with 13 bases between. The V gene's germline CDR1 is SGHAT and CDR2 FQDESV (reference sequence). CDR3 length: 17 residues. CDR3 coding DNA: TGTGCCAGCAGCTTCGGACAGCTATTTTCTGGGGCCAACGTCCTGACTTTC. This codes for CASSFGQLFSGANVLTF.

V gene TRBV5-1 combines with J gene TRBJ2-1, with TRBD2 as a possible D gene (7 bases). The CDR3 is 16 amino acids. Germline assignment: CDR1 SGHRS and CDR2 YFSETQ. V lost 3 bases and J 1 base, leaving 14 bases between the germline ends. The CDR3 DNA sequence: TGCGCCAGCAGCTGGGGGCTAGCGGAGTCCTACAATGAGCAGTTCTTC. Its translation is CASSWGLAESYNEQFF.

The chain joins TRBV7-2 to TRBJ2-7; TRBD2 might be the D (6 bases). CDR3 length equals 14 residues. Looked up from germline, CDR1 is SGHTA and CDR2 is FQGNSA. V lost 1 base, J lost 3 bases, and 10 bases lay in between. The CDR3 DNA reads TGTGCCAGCAGCTTAGTTAGCGGAGGCTACGAGCAGTACTTC. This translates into CASSLVSGGYEQYF.

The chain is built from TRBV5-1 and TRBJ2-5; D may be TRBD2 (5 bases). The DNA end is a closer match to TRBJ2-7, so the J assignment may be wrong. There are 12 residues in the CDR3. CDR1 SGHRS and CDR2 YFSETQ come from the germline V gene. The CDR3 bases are TGCGCCAGCAGCTGGCATGAGGGCGAGCAGTACTTC. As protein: CASSWHEGEQYF.

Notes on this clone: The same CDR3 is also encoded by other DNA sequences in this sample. The CDR3 here is CASSQGQGARYEQYF. The CDR3 region has the DNA TGCGCCAGCAGCCAAGGTCAGGGGGCGCGGTACGAGCAGTACTTC. The chain employs TRBV4-1 and TRBJ2-7, with TRBD1 matching 8 bases. The length of the CDR3 is 15 residues. V gave up 1 base and J gave up 4 bases; unmatched junction bases: 6. Germline loops: CDR1 MGHRA, CDR2 YSYEKL.

CDR3 in DNA: TGTGCCAGCAGCCGACCCGGACAGGGAGCCACAGATACGCAGTATTTT. It encodes CASSRPGQGATDTQYF. V gene TRBV7-9 combines with J gene TRBJ2-3; 8 bases fit TRBD1. CDR1 is SEHNR and CDR2 is FQNEAQ in the germline V gene (reference sequence). The trim removed 5 bases at V and 2 bases at J, leaving 9 bases unmatched. The CDR3 is 16 amino acids.

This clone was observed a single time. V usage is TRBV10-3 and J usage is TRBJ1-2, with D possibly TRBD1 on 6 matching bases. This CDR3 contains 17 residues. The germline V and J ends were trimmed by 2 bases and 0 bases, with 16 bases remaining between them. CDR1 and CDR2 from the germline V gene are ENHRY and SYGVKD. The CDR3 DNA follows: TGTGCCATCAGTGAGCGGACCGACAGGTCCTCTAACTATGGCTACACCTTC. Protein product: CAISERTDRSSNYGYTF.

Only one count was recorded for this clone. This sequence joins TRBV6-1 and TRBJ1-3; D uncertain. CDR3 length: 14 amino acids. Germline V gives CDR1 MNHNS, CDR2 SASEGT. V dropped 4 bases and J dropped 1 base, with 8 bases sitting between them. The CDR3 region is CASSVQLSGNTIYF. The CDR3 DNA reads TGTGCCAGCAGTGTACAGTTATCTGGAAACACCATATATTTT.

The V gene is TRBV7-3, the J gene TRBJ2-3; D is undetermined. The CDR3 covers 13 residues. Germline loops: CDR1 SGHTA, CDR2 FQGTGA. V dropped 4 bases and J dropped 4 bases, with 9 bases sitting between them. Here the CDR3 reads CASSSRHADTQYF. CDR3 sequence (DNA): TGTGCCAGCAGCTCGCGACACGCAGATACGCAGTATTTT.

The CDR3 sequence is CASSRLRARDRQWDTEAFF. The CDR3 DNA follows: TGTGCCAGCAGCCGTTTACGGGCTCGAGATAGACAGTGGGACACTGAAGCTTTCTTT. This chain joins TRBV4-2 and TRBJ1-1; TRBD1 might be the D (5 bases). Trimming shortened V by 4 bases and J by 3 bases, and 27 bases separated the two germline ends. CDR3 length: 19 amino acids. Germline V gene lookup returns CDR1 LGHNA and CDR2 YNFKEQ.

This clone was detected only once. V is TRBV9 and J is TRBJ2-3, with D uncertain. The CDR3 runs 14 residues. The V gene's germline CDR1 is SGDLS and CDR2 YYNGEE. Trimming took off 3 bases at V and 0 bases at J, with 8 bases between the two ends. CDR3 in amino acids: CASSGVSSTDTQYF. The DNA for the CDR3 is TGTGCCAGCAGCGGGGTTAGCAGCACAGATACGCAGTATTTT.

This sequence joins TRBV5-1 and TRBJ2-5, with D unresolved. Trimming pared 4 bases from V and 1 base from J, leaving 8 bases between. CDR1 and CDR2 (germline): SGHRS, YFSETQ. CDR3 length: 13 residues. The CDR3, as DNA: TGCGCCAGCAGCGTCGAGGTCCAAGAGACCCAGTACTTC. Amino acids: CASSVEVQETQYF.

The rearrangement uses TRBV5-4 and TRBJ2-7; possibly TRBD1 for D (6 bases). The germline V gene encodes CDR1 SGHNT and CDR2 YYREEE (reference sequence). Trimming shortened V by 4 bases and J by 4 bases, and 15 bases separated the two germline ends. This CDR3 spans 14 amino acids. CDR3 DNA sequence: TGTGCCAGCAGCCCAACCGGGACACGGTACGAGCAGTACTTC. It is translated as CASSPTGTRYEQYF.

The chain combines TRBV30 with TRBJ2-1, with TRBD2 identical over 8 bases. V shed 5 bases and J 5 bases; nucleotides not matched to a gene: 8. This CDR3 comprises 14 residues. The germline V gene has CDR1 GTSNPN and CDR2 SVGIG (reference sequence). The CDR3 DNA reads TGTGCCTGGTATTCTAGCGGGCGTAACAATGAGCAGTTCTTC. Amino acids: CAWYSSGRNNEQFF.

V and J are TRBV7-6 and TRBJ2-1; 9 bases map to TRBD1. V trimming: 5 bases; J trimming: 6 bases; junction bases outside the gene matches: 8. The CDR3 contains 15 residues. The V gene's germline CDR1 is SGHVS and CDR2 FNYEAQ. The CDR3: CASSPAGTGLNEQFF. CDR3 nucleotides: TGTGCCAGCAGCCCGGCCGGGACAGGGCTCAATGAGCAGTTCTTC.

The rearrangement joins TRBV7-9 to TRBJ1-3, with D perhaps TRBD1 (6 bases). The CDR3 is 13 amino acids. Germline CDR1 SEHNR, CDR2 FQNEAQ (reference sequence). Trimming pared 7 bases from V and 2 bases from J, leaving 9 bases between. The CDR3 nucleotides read TGTGCCAGCAACAGGGCGACTGGAAACACCATATATTTT. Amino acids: CASNRATGNTIYF.

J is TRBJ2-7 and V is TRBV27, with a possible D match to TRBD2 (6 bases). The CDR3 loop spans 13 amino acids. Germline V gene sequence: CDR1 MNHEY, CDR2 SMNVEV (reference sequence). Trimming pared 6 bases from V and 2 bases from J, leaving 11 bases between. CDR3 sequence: CASSLSGAYEQYF. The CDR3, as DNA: TGTGCCAGCAGCCTCTCGGGGGCCTACGAGCAGTACTTC.

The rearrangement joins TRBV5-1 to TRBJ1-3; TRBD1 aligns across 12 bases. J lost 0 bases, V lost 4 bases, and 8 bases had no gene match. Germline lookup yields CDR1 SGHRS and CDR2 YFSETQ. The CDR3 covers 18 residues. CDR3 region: CASSPSGQGAGSGNTIYF. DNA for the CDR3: TGCGCCAGCAGCCCCTCGGGACAGGGGGCTGGCTCTGGAAACACCATATATTTT.

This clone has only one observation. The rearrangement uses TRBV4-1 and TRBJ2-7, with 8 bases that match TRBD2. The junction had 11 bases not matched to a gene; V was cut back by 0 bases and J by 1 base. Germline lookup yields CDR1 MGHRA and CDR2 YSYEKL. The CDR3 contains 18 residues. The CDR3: CASSQDIYSGGMSYEQYF. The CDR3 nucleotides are TGCGCCAGCAGCCAAGATATTTATTCGGGGGGGATGTCCTACGAGCAGTACTTC.

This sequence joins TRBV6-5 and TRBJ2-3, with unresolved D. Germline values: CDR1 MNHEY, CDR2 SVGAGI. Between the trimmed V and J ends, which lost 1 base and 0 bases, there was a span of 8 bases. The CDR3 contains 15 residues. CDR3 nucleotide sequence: TGTGCCAGCAGTTACTATCGCGGTAGCACAGATACGCAGTATTTT. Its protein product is CASSYYRGSTDTQYF.